This T cell receptor (beta chain) is from a study of shared clonotypes between healthy human individuals. At the level of the study: The cohort comprised a couple of women and a few men. Their ages spanned 18 to 49 years. Broader study findings: The generation probabilities recorded for non-shared clonotypes fell below those of clonotypes shared by all four donors.

This CDR3 has 15 residues. Profiled with immunoSEQ multiplex PCR; TCRdb holds only in-frame clones, not every one. The sample yields about 110,000 clones, around two thirds seen once. On this clone itself: Its specificity is not known.

All the donors were Caucasian adults who lived in Nashville, Tennessee. Sequences were obtained from memory CD8+ T cells sorted from blood. The subset is: CD45RO+ cells pooled with CCR7-negative TemRA cells. The source of this sequence is a woman in her thirties in good health. This chain joins TRBV21-1 and TRBJ2-7. TRBV21-1 is flagged as a pseudogene. CDR3 amino acids: CASSIPGSQSYEQYF. The DNA for the CDR3 is TGTGCCAGCAGCATTCCTGGGTCGCAATCCTACGAGCAGTACTTC.